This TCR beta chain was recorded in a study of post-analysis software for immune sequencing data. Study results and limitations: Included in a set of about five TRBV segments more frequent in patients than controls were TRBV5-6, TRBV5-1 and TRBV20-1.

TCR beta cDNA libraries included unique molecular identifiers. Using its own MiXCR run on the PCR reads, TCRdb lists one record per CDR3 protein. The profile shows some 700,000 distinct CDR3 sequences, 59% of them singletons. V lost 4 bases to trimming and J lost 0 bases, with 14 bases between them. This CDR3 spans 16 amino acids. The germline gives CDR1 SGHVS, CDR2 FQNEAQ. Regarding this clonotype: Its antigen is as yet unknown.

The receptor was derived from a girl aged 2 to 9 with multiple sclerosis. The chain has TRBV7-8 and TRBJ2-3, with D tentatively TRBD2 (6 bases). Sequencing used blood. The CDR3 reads CASSSLGTLSTDTQYF. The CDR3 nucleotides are TGTGCCAGCAGCTCTCTCGGGACTCTGAGCACAGATACGCAGTATTTT.